The clone carrying this T cell receptor (beta chain) was found once. Its antigen is not identified. The assay was immunoSEQ multiplex PCR, and TCRdb's table has in-frame clones only and misses some. The sample has about 62,000 clones, more than 65% seen once. This record comes from a study of OX40 agonist ivuxolimab in advanced cancers. Findings and caveats of the study: Clonal expansion was among the lowest in partial responders at 0.1-3.0 mg/kg, especially CD8+.

This CDR3 spans 16 amino acids. Trimming left V 6 bases short and J 0 bases short, with 14 bases between. Germline V lookup: CDR1 LNHDA, CDR2 SQIVND (reference sequence). Blood sampling was done at baseline, cycle 4 day 1, and cycle 7 day 1. Sequencing was performed on CD4+ or CD8+ T cells sorted from blood, taken in a trial of the OX40 agonist ivuxolimab. The receptor was isolated from an adult with an advanced solid tumor such as melanoma, head and neck, liver or kidney cancer. V usage is TRBV19 and J usage is TRBJ1-4; D is ambiguous. CDR3 sequence (DNA): TGTGCCAGTAGCAACCTTTCCGGTTCAACTAATGAAAAACTGTTTTTT. It translates to CASSNLSGSTNEKLFF.